These 17 T cell receptor beta chains were sequenced from one sample in a study of T cell responses to AZD1222 COVID-19 vaccine. This table comes from immunoSEQ multiplex PCR, and its TCRdb copy is limited to in-frame clones, with some not included. This table holds over 120,000 clones, approximately 88% found once. The input for sequencing was peripheral blood, taken 28 days after the second dose of the MenACWY control vaccine. The receptor set was obtained from an adult who received the MenACWY meningococcal vaccine as a control.

This rearrangement joins TRBV9 to TRBJ2-1; TRBD1 matches at 8 bases. V shed 2 bases, J shed 7 bases, and the junction held 5 bases outside the gene matches. CDR1 and CDR2 from the germline V gene are SGDLS and YYNGEE. CDR3 length: 14 residues. CDR3 sequence (DNA): TGTGCCAGCAGCGTGTCAGGGGGCCGAAATGAGCAGTTCTTC. Amino acids: CASSVSGGRNEQFF.

About this clone: A far larger clone is off by one base, so a read error is likely. The V call is TRBV19, the J call TRBJ1-2; no reliable D call. V was cut by 5 bases and J by 4 bases, with 5 bases left in between. This CDR3 spans 11 amino acids. The germline CDR1 and CDR2 sequences are LNHDA and SQIVND (reference sequence). The CDR3 loop is CASSLGYGYTF. CDR3 DNA sequence: TGTGCCAGTAGTTTGGGCTATGGCTACACCTTC.

Only a few counts were recorded for this clone. V and J are TRBV2 and TRBJ1-2; D is uncertain. V gave up 3 bases and J gave up 3 bases, with 20 bases separating them. The CDR3 spans 17 residues. Germline CDR1 reads SNHLY; CDR2 reads FYNNEI. The CDR3 sequence: CASSDLPIPGPHYGYTF. DNA for the CDR3: TGTGCCAGCAGTGATCTTCCCATTCCCGGGCCCCACTATGGCTACACCTTC.

The CDR3 DNA sequence: TGTGCCAGCAGCGTGGAGACAGGGGATACCTACGAGCAGTACTTC. Translating it yields CASSVETGDTYEQYF. This rearrangement joins TRBV9 to TRBJ2-7, with TRBD1 identical over 8 bases. The CDR3 extends over 15 amino acids. Germline assignment: CDR1 SGDLS and CDR2 YYNGEE. The J segment lost 2 bases and the V segment lost 2 bases, leaving 6 bases of the junction unmatched.

The chain is built from TRBV27 and TRBJ2-3; no definite D call. The CDR3 has 13 residues. The V gene lost 2 bases and the J gene lost 5 bases, with 8 bases spanning the gap. Germline CDR1 MNHEY, CDR2 SMNVEV (reference sequence). CDR3 region: CASSLRAVDTQYF. The CDR3 nucleotides are TGTGCCAGCAGTTTAAGGGCGGTAGATACGCAGTATTTT.

This clone was observed a single time. The V and J genes are TRBV6-5 and TRBJ1-2; a possible D gene is TRBD1 (6 bases). The germline gives CDR1 MNHEY, CDR2 SVGAGI. The ends were cut back, 6 bases at V and 11 bases at J, with 13 bases in the middle. The CDR3 runs 11 residues. The DNA for the CDR3 is TGTGCCAGCAGGTCGGACAGCCTTTACACCTTC. Protein product: CASRSDSLYTF.

This rearrangement joins TRBV4-2 to TRBJ1-2, with D tentatively TRBD1 (5 bases). The CDR3 runs 15 residues. Germline loops: CDR1 LGHNA, CDR2 YNFKEQ. The V gene lost 0 bases and the J gene lost 2 bases, with 10 bases spanning the gap. CDR3: CASSQDRDGNYGYTF. CDR3 in DNA: TGTGCCAGCAGCCAAGACCGGGACGGGAACTATGGCTACACCTTC.

The chain's CDR3 is CASRESTNYGYTF. The CDR3 DNA reads TGTGCCAGCAGAGAGAGCACTAACTATGGCTACACCTTC. The chain carries TRBV6-5 and TRBJ1-2; D is unclear. The ends were cut back, 6 bases at V and 0 bases at J, with 8 bases in the middle. The CDR3 is made up of 13 amino acids. The germline CDR1 and CDR2 sequences are MNHEY and SVGAGI.

The rearrangement uses TRBV15 and TRBJ2-1, with D uncertain. The CDR3 has 13 amino acids. Per the germline V gene, CDR1 is LNHNV and CDR2 is YYDKDF (reference sequence). Trimming cost V 5 bases and J 1 base, with 6 bases left between them. The CDR3 reads CATSGGSYNEQFF. DNA of the CDR3: TGTGCCACCAGCGGTGGTTCCTACAATGAGCAGTTCTTC. The variable domain in full, with the rest retrieved from reference TRBV15 and TRBJ2-1, is DAMVIQNPRYQVTQFGKPVTLSCSQTLNHNVMYWYQQKSSQAPKLLFHYYDKDFNNEADTPDNFQSRRPNTSFCFLDIRSPGLGDTAMYLCATSGGSYNEQFFGPGTRLTVL.

In this sample, this clone turned up a few times. The rearrangement links TRBV29-1 to TRBJ2-7; D is unresolved. CDR1 is SQVTM, CDR2 ANQGSEA, per germline. This CDR3 contains 13 residues. Trimming stripped 2 bases from V and 0 bases from J, with 8 bases between. The CDR3 DNA reads TGCAGCGTTGAAAGGCAGAACTCCTACGAGCAGTACTTC. Its translation: CSVERQNSYEQYF.

V gene TRBV7-3 combines with J gene TRBJ2-2; tentatively, D is TRBD1 or TRBD2 (6 bases each). This CDR3 is 21 amino acids long. Deletions cut 5 bases from V and 2 bases from J, with 30 bases between. Looked up from germline, CDR1 is SGHTA and CDR2 is FQGTGA. The CDR3 loop is CASSLNPWVSGADVNTGELFF. CDR3 DNA sequence: TGTGCCAGCAGCCTTAACCCCTGGGTTTCGGGGGCGGATGTAAACACCGGGGAGCTGTTTTTT.

The chain links TRBV15 to TRBJ1-1; D may be TRBD1 (5 bases). The CDR3 is 16 residues long. The ends were cut back, 1 base at V and 1 base at J, with 13 bases in the middle. Germline CDR1 reads LNHNV; CDR2 reads YYDKDF (reference sequence). The CDR3 DNA follows: TGTGCCACCAGCAGAGGTGGGGCAAAGGGGAACACTGAAGCTTTCTTT. Translated: CATSRGGAKGNTEAFF.

Many counts were recorded for this clone. J is TRBJ2-1 and V is TRBV6-2 or TRBV6-3; 7 bases map to TRBD2. The CDR3 has 14 residues. CDR1 and CDR2 from the germline V gene are MNHEY and SVGEGT. V lost 0 bases, J lost 4 bases, and 0 bases stayed unmatched. DNA for the CDR3: TGTGCCAGCAGTTACTCGGGGGGGTACAATGAGCAGTTCTTC. This gives the protein CASSYSGGYNEQFF.

This clone was seen only a few times. V and J are TRBV19 and TRBJ1-5, with D unclear. V was clipped by 2 bases and J by 1 base, with 12 bases between them. Germline CDR1 is LNHDA and CDR2 is SQIVND (reference sequence). This CDR3 has 16 amino acids. As DNA, the CDR3 is TGTGCCAGTAGTATACCGACCCTAGGGAGCAATCAGCCCCAGCATTTT. Its translation is CASSIPTLGSNQPQHF.

V is TRBV6-5 and J is TRBJ2-7; either TRBD1 or TRBD2 may supply D (5 bases each). Germline V gene data show CDR1 as MNHEY and CDR2 as SVGAGI. This CDR3 is built from 13 residues. Trimming removed 2 bases at V and 3 bases at J, with 8 bases between. CDR3 protein: CASSYGTLYEQYF. CDR3 coding DNA: TGTGCCAGCAGTTACGGGACCCTCTACGAGCAGTACTTC.

V gene TRBV11-3 combines with J gene TRBJ2-7, with 10 bases fitting TRBD1. Trimming took 6 bases from V and 1 from J; bases not matched to a gene: 3. The CDR3 is 14 residues long. Germline loops: CDR1 SGHNT, CDR2 YENEEA. The DNA of the CDR3 is TGTGCCAGCAGTCGGACAGGGGGGTCCTACGAGCAGTACTTC. Its translation is CASSRTGGSYEQYF.

The chain couples TRBV6-6 to TRBJ2-2, with 8 bases that match TRBD1. CDR1 MNHNY and CDR2 SVGAGI come from the germline V gene (reference sequence). This CDR3 region has 14 residues. The V and J ends lost 7 bases and 7 bases, in that order; junction bases with no gene match: 8. The CDR3 loop is CASTSGQGRGELFF. CDR3 in DNA: TGTGCCAGCACCAGCGGACAGGGACGCGGGGAGCTGTTTTTT.